One and the same sample provided the 28 T cell receptor beta chains below, sequenced in a study of CD8+ T cells in alopecia areata. RNA was isolated and reverse transcribed to cDNA, the sequencing template. Using immunoSEQ multiplex PCR, the repertoire was profiled, and TCRdb retains in-frame clones only, with some absent. The profile shows around 200,000 clones, approximately 60% of them singletons. The treatment: oral pan-JAK inhibitor, 5-10 mg twice daily. The source was CD4+ T cells sorted from blood, collected at week 4, from a patient treated with tofacitinib. The receptors were sampled from a human donor with alopecia areata.

V usage is TRBV2 and J usage is TRBJ2-1; D unresolved. Germline-derived CDR1 and CDR2 are SNHLY and FYNNEI. Deletions cut 4 bases from V and 7 bases from J, with 5 bases between. The CDR3 consists of 11 residues. This chain's CDR3 is CASSVGNEQFF. Here the CDR3 DNA reads TGTGCCAGCAGTGTGGGAAATGAGCAGTTCTTC.

The chain recombines TRBV7-6 with TRBJ2-2; no reliable D call. Germline V CDR1 and CDR2: SGHVS, FNYEAQ. The CDR3 runs to 16 residues. V was cut by 2 bases and J by 4 bases, with 14 bases left in between. This CDR3 reads CASSLTPGKSTGELFF. As DNA, the CDR3 is TGTGCCAGCAGCTTAACGCCGGGTAAAAGCACCGGGGAGCTGTTTTTT.

CDR3 DNA sequence: TGTGCCTGGAGTGTTATGGGGACCCAGTACTTC. This translates into CAWSVMGTQYF. The V gene is TRBV30, the J gene TRBJ2-5; D ambiguous. This CDR3 region has 11 residues. V dropped 0 bases and J dropped 7 bases, with 6 bases sitting between them. The germline gives CDR1 GTSNPN, CDR2 SVGIG (reference sequence).

The rearrangement uses TRBV30 and TRBJ1-5; 9 positions agree with TRBD1. The CDR3 contains 17 residues. CDR1 GTSNPN and CDR2 SVGIG come from the germline V gene (reference sequence). Germline trimming cut 2 bases from V and 6 bases from J; bases unmatched to any gene: 14. The CDR3 is CAWSTRTGTGYGQPQHF. The CDR3, as DNA: TGTGCCTGGAGTACCCGAACCGGGACAGGGTACGGTCAGCCCCAGCATTTT.

V usage is TRBV5-1 and J usage is TRBJ2-3; TRBD2 aligns across 7 bases. Germline V gene data show CDR1 as SGHRS and CDR2 as YFSETQ. After removal of 5 bases from V and 3 bases from J, the junction contained 6 bases not matched to a gene. This CDR3 has 14 residues. CDR3 residues: CASRIEGGTDTQYF. The CDR3 DNA sequence: TGCGCCAGCAGGATCGAGGGAGGGACAGATACGCAGTATTTT.

The chain links TRBV18 to TRBJ2-1; 8 bases are a match to TRBD2. Germline CDR1 and CDR2: KGHSH and LQKENI. The CDR3 covers 16 residues. V lost 2 bases, J lost 0 bases, and 3 bases stayed unmatched. CDR3: CASSPGSGSSYNEQFF. The CDR3 DNA reads as TGTGCCAGCTCACCAGGGAGCGGGAGCTCCTACAATGAGCAGTTCTTC.

This clone was seen a few times. The CDR3 DNA sequence: TGCGCCAGCACCGACCATAGCGGATCACCTGGGGAGCAGTACTTC. It translates to CASTDHSGSPGEQYF. The V call is TRBV4-1, the J call TRBJ2-5, with D possibly matching TRBD2 (6 bases). CDR1 MGHRA and CDR2 YSYEKL come from the germline V gene. The CDR3 has 15 amino acids. V lost 7 bases, J lost 11 bases, and 26 bases lay in between.

There are a few counts of this clone. The rearrangement uses TRBV30 and TRBJ2-7; TRBD1 or TRBD2 may be the D gene (6 bases each). Germline V gives CDR1 GTSNPN, CDR2 SVGIG (reference sequence). V was clipped by 7 bases and J by 0 bases, with 13 bases between them. The CDR3 spans 13 residues. The CDR3 DNA reads TGTGCCTCCCGCCGGGGGCTCTCCTACGAGCAGTACTTC. This translates into CASRRGLSYEQYF.

The chain uses TRBV9 and TRBJ2-1; 14 bases are shared with TRBD2. CDR1 SGDLS and CDR2 YYNGEE come from the germline V gene. V trimming: 3 bases; J trimming: 9 bases; junction bases outside the gene matches: 5. The CDR3 length is 15 residues. The CDR3: CASSAGLAGDGEQFF. CDR3 DNA: TGTGCCAGCAGCGCGGGACTAGCGGGAGACGGTGAGCAGTTCTTC.

CDR3 in amino acids: CASSSLRTGTDTQYF. CDR3 DNA sequence: TGTGCCAGCAGCTCGCTAAGGACGGGCACAGATACGCAGTATTTT. V is TRBV7-9 and J is TRBJ2-3; unclear D gene. Germline V gene data show CDR1 as SEHNR and CDR2 as FQNEAQ (reference sequence). V shed 4 bases and J shed 1 base, with 12 bases lying between them. The CDR3 contains 15 residues.

The V and J genes are TRBV30 and TRBJ1-5; the match to TRBD1 covers 8 bases. The CDR3 is 13 residues long. CDR1 is GTSNPN and CDR2 is SVGIG in the germline V gene (reference sequence). Losses at the gene ends were 5 bases for V and 4 bases for J; bases not matched to a gene: 4. The CDR3 sequence: CAWSGQENQPQHF. The CDR3 region has the DNA TGTGCCTGGTCGGGACAGGAAAATCAGCCCCAGCATTTT.

This clone came up a few times. This chain connects TRBV11-2 to TRBJ2-5; D not certain. V was clipped by 2 bases and J by 5 bases, with 6 bases between them. The length of the CDR3 is 12 residues. Per the germline V gene, CDR1 is SGHAT and CDR2 is FQNNGV. CDR3 residues: CASSLYGETQYF. CDR3 in DNA: TGTGCCAGCAGCTTATACGGGGAGACCCAGTACTTC.

J is TRBJ2-5 and V is TRBV2; 7 bases align to TRBD1. The CDR3 is 14 amino acids. V gave up 7 bases and J gave up 4 bases; unmatched junction bases: 9. Germline lookup yields CDR1 SNHLY and CDR2 FYNNEI. CDR3 sequence (DNA): TGTGCCAGCACTTTCGGACAGGTGGGAGAGACCCAGTACTTC. This gives the protein CASTFGQVGETQYF.

The chain employs TRBV19 and TRBJ2-6; D gene uncertain. The CDR3 is 14 amino acids. The V and J ends lost 5 bases and 0 bases respectively, with 5 bases between them. Germline loops: CDR1 LNHDA, CDR2 SQIVND (reference sequence). As DNA, the CDR3 is TGTGCCAGTAGTCTGGACTCTGGGGCCAACGTCCTGACTTTC. Its translation is CASSLDSGANVLTF.

Note on this clone: One end of the junction fails to match germline, which may point to a read error. The chain has TRBV20-1 and TRBJ2-5; D possibly corresponds to TRBD2 (5 bases). The germline V gene has CDR1 DFQATT and CDR2 SNEGSKA (reference sequence). The CDR3 is 11 amino acids. The CDR3 DNA is TGCAGTGCTAGAGATTTTGCGGGCGCGGACTTC. Encoded protein: CSARDFAGADF.

The chain links TRBV2 to TRBJ2-2, with 9 bases identical to TRBD1. Germline V gene data show CDR1 as SNHLY and CDR2 as FYNNEI. The CDR3 is 14 amino acids. V dropped 4 bases and J dropped 3; count of bases not matched to a gene: 0. In DNA form, the CDR3 reads TGTGCCAGCAGTGGACAGGGGGACACCGGGGAGCTGTTTTTT. Amino acids: CASSGQGDTGELFF.

The chain employs TRBV7-2 and TRBJ2-5; D call uncertain. The assigned J gene may be wrong: the sequence end matches TRBJ2-7 better. CDR1 and CDR2 (germline): SGHTA, FQGNSA. The CDR3 is made up of 15 amino acids. CDR3 sequence (DNA): TGTGCCAGCAGCTTAGGTCGCGGAACGACCTACGAGCAGTACTTC. Translated, it gives CASSLGRGTTYEQYF.

This chain uses TRBV29-1 with TRBJ1-5; D call uncertain. This CDR3 comprises 12 residues. Per the germline V gene, CDR1 is SQVTM and CDR2 is ANQGSEA. The V and J ends lost 3 bases and 4 bases respectively, with 7 bases between them. CDR3: CSVDWQNQPQHF. CDR3 nucleotides: TGCAGCGTTGATTGGCAGAATCAGCCCCAGCATTTT.

This rearrangement joins TRBV25-1 to TRBJ2-7; 7 nucleotides agree with TRBD1. The CDR3 is made up of 15 amino acids. After removal of 3 bases from V and 0 bases from J, the junction contained 5 bases not matched to a gene. Per germline, CDR1 MGHDK and CDR2 SYGVNS. CDR3 sequence (DNA): TGTGCCAGCAGTGACCCACAGGGGATCTCCTACGAGCAGTACTTC. This codes for CASSDPQGISYEQYF.

V and J are TRBV28 and TRBJ2-6; D gene unclear. Germline CDR1 MDHEN, CDR2 SYDVKM. The CDR3 length is 17 residues. V was shortened by 2 bases and J by 2 bases, with 13 bases between the two germline ends. CDR3: CASSLAPFGAGANVLTF. DNA for the CDR3: TGTGCCAGCAGTTTAGCCCCTTTTGGGGCTGGGGCCAACGTCCTGACTTTC.

The chain employs TRBV29-1 and TRBJ1-4; 7 bases fit TRBD1. The CDR3 is 15 residues long. The ends lost 0 bases at V and 7 bases at J; junction bases unmatched: 8. Germline lookup yields CDR1 SQVTM and CDR2 ANQGSEA. CDR3 DNA sequence: TGCAGCGTTGAAGATTACGACAGGGACGGTGAAAAACTGTTTTTT. Translation gives CSVEDYDRDGEKLFF.

The genes are TRBV30 and TRBJ1-2, with D perhaps matching TRBD1 (5 bases). CDR1 is GTSNPN, CDR2 SVGIG, per germline (reference sequence). This CDR3 contains 14 residues. The V end lost 3 bases, the J end lost 8 bases, and 19 bases lay between the germline ends. The CDR3 DNA follows: TGTGCCTGGAGCCCCTGGGCCGGGGGGTTCGGCTACACCTTC. It specifies CAWSPWAGGFGYTF. The variable domain in full, completed from reference TRBV30 and TRBJ1-2, reads SQTIHQWPATLVQPVGSPLSLECTVEGTSNPNLYWYRQAAGRGLQLLFYSVGIGQISSEVPQNLSASRPQDRQFILSSKKLLLSDSGFYLCAWSPWAGGFGYTFGSGTRLTVV.

This chain links TRBV5-6 with TRBJ2-7; D gene unclear. Trimming took 4 bases from V and 5 from J, leaving 7 bases between them. This CDR3 comprises 11 residues. The germline V gene has CDR1 SGHDT and CDR2 YYEEEE. CDR3 nucleotide sequence: TGTGCCAGCAGCCAAAGAGACGAGCAGTACTTC. Translating gives CASSQRDEQYF.

The DNA for the CDR3 is TGTGCCAGCAGTTTAAGTTCAGGGGGCATCCTCTCCTACGAGCAGTACTTC. Protein sequence: CASSLSSGGILSYEQYF. The chain recombines TRBV27 with TRBJ2-7; 8 positions agree with TRBD1. The germline V gene encodes CDR1 MNHEY and CDR2 SMNVEV (reference sequence). The V gene end was trimmed by 2 bases and the J gene end by 0 bases; junction bases not matched to a gene: 9. This CDR3 has 17 amino acids.

The sample holds one count of this clone. The chain recombines TRBV7-3 with TRBJ2-3; 10 bases fit TRBD2. Looked up from germline, CDR1 is SGHTA and CDR2 is FQGTGA. With V trimmed by 3 bases and J by 7 bases, 10 bases remained unmatched. The CDR3 runs 16 residues. DNA of the CDR3: TGTGCCAGCAGCTTGCGATCTAGCGGGAGAGTGAATACGCAGTATTTT. As protein: CASSLRSSGRVNTQYF.

This clone occurred a few times. The CDR3 region has the DNA TGCGCCAGCAGCGGCAACCTACAGGGTGTGGAGACCCAGTACTTC. This translates into CASSGNLQGVETQYF. V usage is TRBV5-1 and J usage is TRBJ2-5, with a tentative D call TRBD1 (6 bases). The CDR3 spans 15 residues. Germline V gene data show CDR1 as SGHRS and CDR2 as YFSETQ. Trimming took 4 bases from V and 5 from J, leaving 18 bases between them.

The chain joins TRBV4-3 to TRBJ2-7; unclear D gene. The ends were cut back, 6 bases at V and 7 bases at J, with 7 bases in the middle. CDR1 is LGHNA and CDR2 is YSLEER in the germline V gene. The CDR3 totals 10 residues. The CDR3 DNA reads TGCGCCAGCAGGTATTTAGAGCAGTACTTC. Its protein is CASRYLEQYF.

This sequence joins TRBV10-3 and TRBJ2-5; D remains ambiguous. Germline-derived CDR1 and CDR2 are ENHRY and SYGVKD. The ends were cut back, 0 bases at V and 1 base at J, with 3 bases in the middle. CDR3 length: 13 residues. CDR3 sequence reads: CAISESPQETQYF. The CDR3 DNA follows: TGTGCCATCAGTGAGTCGCCCCAAGAGACCCAGTACTTC.